Reported below is one TCR beta chain. Its target is unknown. Noted time point: newly diagnosed, previously untreated cHL patient sample. The study purified CD4+ T cells from thawed PBMCs using magnetic negative selection. The data belong to a study of PD-1 blockade in classical Hodgkin lymphoma. Overall study results and limits: Underlying causes for the observed repertoire differences were not defined, possibly disease activity or prior therapy.

Measured with immunoSEQ multiplex PCR; TCRdb has only the in-frame clones, and not every one. Among around 30,000 clones listed, 75% to 90% were seen once. The CDR3 extends over 13 amino acids. V gave up 7 bases and J gave up 3 bases; unmatched junction bases: 3. Per germline, CDR1 LNHDA and CDR2 SQIVND (reference sequence). The origin of this receptor is a human donor with classical Hodgkin lymphoma. Sequencing used CD4+ T cells from blood. The chain employs TRBV19 and TRBJ1-1, with 9 bases matching TRBD1. The CDR3 region is CASTGTGYTEAFF. CDR3 nucleotides: TGTGCCAGTACTGGGACAGGGTACACTGAAGCTTTCTTT.